These 19 T cell receptor beta chains originate from one sample sequenced in a study of shared clonotypes between healthy human individuals. Terminally differentiated effector memory CD45RA+ cells were excluded from the naive CD8 cells, which were CD45RO-negative and positively selected for CCR7. Here immunoSEQ multiplex PCR was the method, and the copy in TCRdb shows in-frame clones only, minus some. The repertoire holds about 700,000 clones, with 92% as singletons. The sequencing sample was made of naive CD8+ T cells sorted from blood. Receptors were obtained from a young man in good health.

This chain connects TRBV7-4 to TRBJ2-5, with 11 bases that match TRBD1. The V segment lost 9 bases and the J segment 2 bases; nucleotides outside the gene matches: 5. Germline V gives CDR1 SGHVT, CDR2 SQSDAQ. There are 14 residues in the CDR3. CDR3 coding DNA: TGTGCCAGGAGGGGACAGGGGGATCAAGAGACCCAGTACTTC. It translates to CARRGQGDQETQYF.

There are a few counts of this clone. V usage is TRBV7-2 and J usage is TRBJ1-5; weak D call: TRBD1 (6 bases). The CDR3 sequence is 14 residues long. Trimming pared 4 bases from V and 5 bases from J, leaving 12 bases between. Germline V CDR1 and CDR2: SGHTA, FQGNSA. The CDR3 reads CASSWGPRDQPQHF. CDR3 DNA: TGTGCCAGCAGCTGGGGGCCACGGGATCAGCCCCAGCATTTT.

J is TRBJ1-2 and V is TRBV7-9, with D hard to call. Trimming pared 5 bases from V and 8 bases from J, leaving 18 bases between. Germline assignment: CDR1 SEHNR and CDR2 FQNEAQ (reference sequence). This CDR3 spans 14 amino acids. The CDR3 is CASSPVEDSLGYTF. In nucleotides, the CDR3 is TGTGCCAGCAGCCCCGTCGAGGATTCCTTGGGCTACACCTTC. Full variable domain (remainder filled in from reference TRBV7-9 and TRBJ1-2): DTGVSQNPRHKITKRGQNVTFRCDPISEHNRLYWYRQTLGQGPEFLTYFQNEAQLEKSRLLSDRFSAERPKGSFSTLEIQRTEQGDSAMYLCASSPVEDSLGYTFGSGTRLTVV.

This chain joins TRBV29-1 and TRBJ2-5; D remains unclear. With 2 bases removed from V and 9 bases from J, the gap between germline ends came to 16 bases. The germline V gene encodes CDR1 SQVTM and CDR2 ANQGSEA. The CDR3 extends over 13 amino acids. CDR3 region: CSVESLSSGSQYF. CDR3 nucleotide sequence: TGCAGCGTTGAATCTCTATCCTCTGGATCCCAGTACTTC.

The chain carries TRBV5-1 and TRBJ1-4; D unresolved. The CDR3 sequence is 17 residues long. The germline V gene encodes CDR1 SGHRS and CDR2 YFSETQ. V was clipped by 1 base and J by 0 bases, with 13 bases between them. The CDR3 sequence is CASSLLGMGATNEKLFF. CDR3 DNA: TGCGCCAGCAGCTTGTTAGGAATGGGAGCAACTAATGAAAAACTGTTTTTT.

CDR3 sequence reads: CASSWVRSNQPQHF. CDR3 DNA sequence: TGTGCCAGTAGTTGGGTGAGAAGCAATCAGCCCCAGCATTTT. The gene calls are TRBV19 and TRBJ1-5; D gene ambiguous. The length of the CDR3 is 14 residues. Germline V gene data show CDR1 as LNHDA and CDR2 as SQIVND (reference sequence). V lost 5 bases to trimming and J lost 1 base, with 9 bases between them.

This clone was counted once. The gene calls are TRBV11-3 and TRBJ2-1, with TRBD2 as a possible D gene (6 bases). CDR1 and CDR2 from the germline V gene are SGHNT and YENEEA. CDR3 size: 14 residues. Trimming removed 5 bases from V and 7 bases from J, with 15 bases in between. The CDR3 coding sequence is TGTGCCAGCAGCGCCGGGAGAACGGGAAATGAGCAGTTCTTC. It codes for CASSAGRTGNEQFF.

The genes are TRBV7-9 and TRBJ2-6; D gene uncertain. V was cut by 2 bases and J by 0 bases, with 11 bases left in between. CDR1 and CDR2 (germline): SEHNR, FQNEAQ (reference sequence). The CDR3 is made up of 17 amino acids. The CDR3 is CASSLPHTGSGANVLTF. The DNA of the CDR3 is TGTGCCAGCAGCTTACCCCACACCGGCTCTGGGGCCAACGTCCTGACTTTC.

About this clone: The junction departs from germline at one end; a sequencing error may be responsible. The rearrangement links TRBV28 to TRBJ2-7, with TRBD2 matching 8 bases. Germline loops: CDR1 MDHEN, CDR2 SYDVKM. The CDR3 length is 14 residues. CDR3 coding DNA: TGTGCCAGCAGTTTTAGTGGGTCAGCGGGAGCTCTGGACTTC. Translated: CASSFSGSAGALDF.

The chain links TRBV4-3 to TRBJ2-5, with TRBD1 identical over 11 bases. The trim removed 0 bases at V and 4 bases at J, leaving 7 bases unmatched. Germline V gene sequence: CDR1 LGHNA, CDR2 YSLEER. CDR3 length equals 17 residues. The CDR3 DNA reads as TGCGCCAGCAGCCAAGACGTCGGACAGGGGGCCGGAGAGACCCAGTACTTC. Its translation is CASSQDVGQGAGETQYF.

In its sample, this clone was seen a few times. V is TRBV28 and J is TRBJ2-7, with D tentatively TRBD1 (5 bases). Trimming removed 10 bases at V and 5 bases at J, with 12 bases between. The CDR3 sequence is 11 residues long. Germline assignment: CDR1 MDHEN and CDR2 SYDVKM. The CDR3 spells CATYRRNEQYF. The CDR3, as DNA: TGTGCCACCTACAGGCGGAACGAGCAGTACTTC.

A remark on this clone: Compared with germline, one end of the junction differs, possibly owing to a read error. The CDR3 loop is CSVEATGETYEQYF. The CDR3 DNA follows: TGCAGCGTGGAAGCCACGGGCGAGACCTACGAGCAGTACTTC. The V and J genes are TRBV29-1 and TRBJ2-7; D is undetermined. The CDR3 contains 14 residues. Germline CDR1 is SQVTM and CDR2 is ANQGSEA.

The chain employs TRBV16 and TRBJ2-3; D may be TRBD2 (6 bases). V dropped 1 base and J dropped 0 bases, with 14 bases sitting between them. Per the germline V gene, CDR1 is KGHSY and CDR2 is FQNENV. This CDR3 region has 17 residues. CDR3 bases: TGTGCCAGCAGCCAATTGGGGGACTTGACTAGCACAGATACGCAGTATTTT. It translates to CASSQLGDLTSTDTQYF. Complete variable domain (other parts from reference TRBV16 and TRBJ2-3): GEEVAQTPKHLVRGEGQKAKLYCAPIKGHSYVFWYQQVLKNEFKFLISFQNENVFDETGMPKERFSAKCLPNSPCSLEIQATKLEDSAVYFCASSQLGDLTSTDTQYFGPGTRLTVL.

This chain links TRBV27 with TRBJ2-1; 9 bases map to TRBD1. CDR1 is MNHEY and CDR2 is SMNVEV in the germline V gene (reference sequence). This CDR3 is built from 16 residues. Trimming removed 6 bases from V and 2 bases from J; junction bases left unmatched: 8. The CDR3 coding sequence is TGTGCCAGCAGGGAAGAGACAGGGGGTACCTACAATGAGCAGTTCTTC. Protein sequence: CASREETGGTYNEQFF.

The V and J genes are TRBV28 and TRBJ2-7; the D call may be TRBD1 or TRBD2 (6 bases each). Germline values: CDR1 MDHEN, CDR2 SYDVKM. This CDR3 comprises 16 residues. The V and J ends lost 2 bases and 3 bases respectively, with 17 bases between them. The CDR3 sequence is CASSLISGARIYEQYF. In DNA form, the CDR3 reads TGTGCCAGCAGTTTAATATCGGGGGCTAGAATCTACGAGCAGTACTTC.

A note on this clone: The sample has other DNA sequences that encode this CDR3 too. V is TRBV6-6 and J is TRBJ2-7; D gene unclear. Per the germline V gene, CDR1 is MNHNY and CDR2 is SVGAGI (reference sequence). The length of the CDR3 is 13 residues. V lost 6 bases, J lost 2 bases, and 11 bases lay in between. The CDR3 loop is CASSPGPPYEQYF. As DNA, the CDR3 is TGTGCCAGCAGCCCCGGGCCCCCCTACGAGCAGTACTTC.

V and J are TRBV7-2 and TRBJ2-7; 9 positions agree with TRBD2. Trimming cost V 8 bases and J 1 base; bases outside gene matches: 12. CDR3 length: 16 residues. Germline V gene sequence: CDR1 SGHTA, CDR2 FQGNSA. The CDR3 reads CASQFLTSGISYEQYF. The CDR3 DNA reads TGTGCCAGCCAGTTCCTGACTAGCGGAATTTCCTACGAGCAGTACTTC.

This rearrangement joins TRBV4-1 to TRBJ2-3; TRBD2 might be the D (5 bases). The CDR3 is 18 residues long. The V end lost 3 bases, the J end lost 6 bases, and 25 bases lay between the germline ends. The germline gives CDR1 MGHRA, CDR2 YSYEKL. CDR3 coding DNA: TGCGCCAGCAGCCAGGATGTCGCTAGCCAAGGACTGATCGATACGCAGTATTTT. Its protein is CASSQDVASQGLIDTQYF.

The chain combines TRBV28 with TRBJ2-3; possibly TRBD1 for D (6 bases). Germline-derived CDR1 and CDR2 are MDHEN and SYDVKM. The V and J ends lost 3 bases and 4 bases respectively, with 26 bases between them. The CDR3 length is 19 residues. CDR3 sequence reads: CASSFGTPPWHHPPDTQYF. The CDR3 DNA reads TGTGCCAGCAGTTTCGGGACACCACCCTGGCACCACCCACCAGATACGCAGTATTTT.